The source of this TCR beta chain is a study of blood T cell repertoires in COVID-19. The wider study: PBMCs, B-cell-depleted T cells, or T cells provided the cDNA or gDNA that made up the material.

This CDR3 has 16 residues. Germline CDR1 LNHDA, CDR2 SQIVND (reference sequence). The ends were cut back, 1 base at V and 5 bases at J, with 15 bases in the middle. Measured with immunoSEQ multiplex PCR; TCRdb has only the in-frame clones, and not every one. Of under 150,000 clones listed, 80% to 85% are singletons. The TCR sequence derives from a human donor in a cohort sampled during active COVID-19. Sequences were obtained from peripheral blood. This chain joins TRBV19 and TRBJ1-5; D remains unclear. DNA for the CDR3: TGTGCCAGTAGTATAGCCCAGGCTCGTTTAGATCAGCCCCAGCATTTT. Amino acids: CASSIAQARLDQPQHF.